This T cell receptor (beta chain) is from a study of T cells in Graves' hyperthyroidism and ophthalmopathy. Study results and limitations: From stable hyperthyroidism, ophthalmopathy was set apart by a 13 V-J model.

This clonotype was found many times. Antigen specificity is unknown. The germline V gene encodes CDR1 DFQATT and CDR2 SNEGSKA (reference sequence). The V gene lost 5 bases and the J gene lost 6 bases, with 8 bases spanning the gap. This CDR3 has 11 amino acids. A Clinical Activity Score of at least 3, a NOSPECS grade of at least 4 and a duration under 3 months were recorded in the ophthalmopathy patients. Uncontrolled infection, other autoimmune disease, pregnancy or lactation excluded patients. Based on clinical symptoms, serum thyroxine and TRAb, thyroid ultrasound and orbital computed tomography, diagnoses were reached. RNA transcripts provided the source from which TCR beta CDR3 regions were amplified. The HTBI primer set drove a first-round RT-PCR of the TCR CDR3. MiXCR, applied by TCRdb to the multiplex PCR reads, yields one record per CDR3 protein. The sample consists of some 500,000 distinct CDR3 sequences, around 15% of them appearing once.

This TCR came from a woman aged 25 to 39 with Graves' ophthalmopathy. Sequencing input: blood. The chain links TRBV20-1 to TRBJ2-1; D not certain. The CDR3 is CSAYEFNEQFF. As DNA, the CDR3 is TGCAGTGCTTACGAGTTCAATGAGCAGTTCTTC.